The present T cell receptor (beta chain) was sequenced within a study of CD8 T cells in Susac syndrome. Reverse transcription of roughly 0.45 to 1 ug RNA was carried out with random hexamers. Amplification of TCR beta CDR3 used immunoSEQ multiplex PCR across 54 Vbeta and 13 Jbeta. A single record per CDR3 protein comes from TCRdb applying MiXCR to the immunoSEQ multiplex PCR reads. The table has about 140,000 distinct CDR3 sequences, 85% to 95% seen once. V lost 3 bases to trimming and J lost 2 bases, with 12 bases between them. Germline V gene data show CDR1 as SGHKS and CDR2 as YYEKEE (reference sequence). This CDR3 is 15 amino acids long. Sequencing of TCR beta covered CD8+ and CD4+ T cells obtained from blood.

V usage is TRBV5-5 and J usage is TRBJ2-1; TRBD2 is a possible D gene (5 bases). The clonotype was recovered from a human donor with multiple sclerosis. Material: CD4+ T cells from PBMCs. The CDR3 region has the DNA TGTGCCAGCAGCTCTAGAGACGGGACCTACAATGAGCAGTTCTTC. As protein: CASSSRDGTYNEQFF.